The entry that follows covers one T cell receptor (beta chain) sequence. Its antigen is unidentified. This record belongs to a study of CD8+ T cells in alopecia areata. The authors extracted RNA and reverse transcribed it into cDNA as the sequencing template. The method was immunoSEQ multiplex PCR; TCRdb's version includes in-frame clones alone and lacks a portion of them. This sample has more than 90,000 clones; roughly 50% occur once, and the top ten carry 30%. Study-wide findings and caveats: There were also resident alphabeta T cells of normal skin sequenced in scalp samples.

Treatment here: oral pan-JAK inhibitor, 5-10 mg twice daily. This sequence originates from a human donor with alopecia areata. The sequences come from CD8+ T cells sorted from blood, collected at week 4, from a patient treated with tofacitinib.

Here the CDR3 reads CAWSEGPGELFF. CDR3 sequence (DNA): TGTGCCTGGAGTGAGGGGCCCGGGGAGCTGTTTTTT. V is TRBV30 and J is TRBJ2-2; possible D gene TRBD1, 5 bases. V lost 1 base and J lost 6, with 6 bases in between. This CDR3 comprises 12 residues. Germline assignment: CDR1 GTSNPN and CDR2 SVGIG (reference sequence).